One sample yielded the 3 T cell receptor beta chains listed below, sequenced in a study of PD-1 blockade in classical Hodgkin lymphoma. Clones were read by immunoSEQ multiplex PCR, and TCRdb kept only the in-frame ones, dropping some. The sample holds 20,000 to 25,000 clones, roughly 90% seen once. The sample's time point: newly diagnosed, previously untreated cHL patient sample. Researchers report purifying CD4+ T cells from thawed PBMCs by magnetic negative selection. Material for sequencing was CD4+ T cells from blood. These receptors were taken from a human donor with classical Hodgkin lymphoma.

This chain uses TRBV19 with TRBJ1-2; weak D call: TRBD1 (6 bases). Per the germline V gene, CDR1 is LNHDA and CDR2 is SQIVND (reference sequence). The CDR3 extends over 13 amino acids. Deletions cut 7 bases from V and 8 bases from J, with 17 bases between. The CDR3 here is CASIDLGARGYTF. CDR3 bases: TGTGCCAGTATCGATCTGGGGGCTCGGGGCTACACCTTC.

The genes are TRBV4-3 and TRBJ2-3; TRBD2 agrees at 8 bases. In germline, CDR1 is LGHNA, CDR2 YSLEER. CDR3 size: 17 residues. V trimming: 4 bases; J trimming: 0 bases; junction bases outside the gene matches: 9. The chain's CDR3 is CASSRTGTRFSTDTQYF. The CDR3 nucleotides are TGCGCCAGCAGCCGGACCGGGACTAGGTTTAGCACAGATACGCAGTATTTT.

The chain links TRBV7-6 to TRBJ2-3, with TRBD2 identical over 9 bases. The CDR3 has 16 amino acids. V was pared by 5 bases and J by 2 bases, with 8 bases of the junction left unmatched. The germline gives CDR1 SGHVS, CDR2 FNYEAQ. As DNA, the CDR3 is TGTGCCAGCAGCCCAAGAGCGGGGGGCTACACAGATACGCAGTATTTT. This codes for CASSPRAGGYTDTQYF.